One sample yielded the 14 T cell receptor beta chains listed below, sequenced in a study of T cells after yellow fever vaccination. TCRdb re-analysed the 5' RACE reads in MiXCR, keeping a single row per CDR3 protein. The data contain around 250,000 distinct CDR3 sequences, 5.2% of them singletons. The sequences come from CD4+ T cells sorted from PBMCs, collected on the day of the yellow fever booster vaccination. All receptors come from a man aged 18 to 30 who received the YFV17D yellow fever vaccine.

V usage is TRBV6-4 and J usage is TRBJ1-6, with a tentative D call TRBD1 (6 bases). CDR3 size: 15 residues. Germline V gene sequence: CDR1 MRHNA, CDR2 SNTAGT. Trimming removed 8 bases at V and 10 bases at J, with 21 bases between. This chain's CDR3 is CASSQEDRRGSPLHF. The CDR3 bases are TGTGCCAGCTCGCAGGAGGACCGGAGGGGGTCACCCCTCCACTTT.

The genes are TRBV25-1 and TRBJ1-4; 7 bases are shared with TRBD1. The ends lost 5 bases at V and 5 bases at J; junction bases unmatched: 8. The length of the CDR3 is 15 residues. The germline V gene has CDR1 MGHDK and CDR2 SYGVNS. This chain's CDR3 is CASSFGGTENEKLFF. DNA for the CDR3: TGTGCCAGCAGTTTCGGAGGGACAGAGAATGAAAAACTGTTTTTT. Variable domain in full (rest from reference TRBV25-1 and TRBJ1-4): EADIYQTPRYLVIGTGKKITLECSQTMGHDKMYWYQQDPGMELHLIHYSYGVNSTEKGDLSSESTVSRIRTEHFPLTLESARPSHTSQYLCASSFGGTENEKLFFGSGTQLSVL.

The V gene is TRBV7-3, the J gene TRBJ2-5; maybe TRBD2 (6 bases). The CDR3 consists of 14 residues. The ends were cut back, 5 bases at V and 3 bases at J, with 13 bases in the middle. Germline lookup yields CDR1 SGHTA and CDR2 FQGTGA. CDR3 coding DNA: TGTGCCAGCAGCCCATCGGGCGGGGAAGAGACCCAGTACTTC. Translation gives CASSPSGGEETQYF.

This sequence joins TRBV28 and TRBJ2-7; tentatively, D is TRBD1 or TRBD2 (5 bases each). Looked up from germline, CDR1 is MDHEN and CDR2 is SYDVKM. The CDR3 is 14 residues long. The germline V and J ends were trimmed by 3 bases and 3 bases, with 12 bases remaining between them. CDR3 sequence (DNA): TGTGCCAGCAGTTTCCCCCGGGGCGTCTACGAGCAGTACTTC. Its protein product is CASSFPRGVYEQYF.

This clonotype was seen a few times. The V and J genes are TRBV7-6 and TRBJ2-1; D possibly uses TRBD1 or TRBD2 (7 bases each). V lost 4 bases, J lost 3 bases, and 19 bases lay in between. Germline CDR1 and CDR2: SGHVS and FNYEAQ. The CDR3 is 17 residues long. CDR3 sequence: CASSSKGAGDFYNEQFF. The CDR3 nucleotides are TGTGCCAGCAGCTCCAAGGGGGCGGGGGACTTCTACAATGAGCAGTTCTTC.

V is TRBV28 and J is TRBJ1-2, with unresolved D. CDR3 length: 15 amino acids. Looked up from germline, CDR1 is MDHEN and CDR2 is SYDVKM. V was pared by 5 bases and J by 4 bases, with 17 bases between. The CDR3 DNA reads as TGTGCCAGCAGTACTAAACGGACCGTTACCTATGGCTACACCTTC. Translated: CASSTKRTVTYGYTF.

The CDR3 coding sequence is TGTGCCAGCAGCCCACCCGGGACGTCAAATGGCTACACCTTC. It encodes CASSPPGTSNGYTF. This chain joins TRBV5-6 and TRBJ1-2; D is possibly TRBD1 (5 bases). The V gene's germline CDR1 is SGHDT and CDR2 YYEEEE. The germline V and J ends were trimmed by 4 bases and 6 bases, with 16 bases remaining between them. This CDR3 comprises 14 residues.

The CDR3 loop reads CASSMGRGFYEQYF. The CDR3, as DNA: TGTGCCAGCAGCATGGGGAGGGGGTTCTACGAGCAGTACTTC. This rearrangement joins TRBV9 to TRBJ2-7; perhaps TRBD2 as D (7 bases). Germline CDR1 reads SGDLS; CDR2 reads YYNGEE. The CDR3 covers 14 residues. With 4 bases removed from V and 3 bases from J, the gap between germline ends came to 14 bases.

This clonotype was observed a handful of times. The chain couples TRBV7-2 to TRBJ1-3; the D gene is possibly TRBD1 (6 bases). Germline V CDR1 and CDR2: SGHTA, FQGNSA. The CDR3 runs 15 residues. Trimming took 3 bases from V and 8 from J, leaving 17 bases between them. CDR3 region: CASSFTGNPRDTIYF. The CDR3 DNA sequence: TGTGCCAGCAGCTTTACAGGGAACCCAAGGGACACCATATATTTT.

This clonotype was seen a few times. This rearrangement joins TRBV5-1 to TRBJ1-2; possible D gene TRBD1, 5 bases. Germline CDR1 is SGHRS and CDR2 is YFSETQ. The CDR3 length is 17 residues. Trimming shortened V by 0 bases and J by 0 bases, and 15 bases separated the two germline ends. CDR3 amino acids: CASSLVGGIGANYGYTF. The CDR3 nucleotides are TGCGCCAGCAGCTTGGTGGGGGGAATAGGTGCTAACTATGGCTACACCTTC.

This clonotype was counted many times. An end of the junction does not agree with germline; a read error may underlie this. J is TRBJ2-5 and V is TRBV7-7, with D possibly matching TRBD1 (5 bases). The CDR3 is 13 amino acids. The V gene's germline CDR1 is SSHAT and CDR2 FNYEAQ (reference sequence). The chain's CDR3 is CASSWTIQETQYF. Here the CDR3 DNA reads TGTGCTAGCAGCTGGACAATCCAAGAGACCCAGTACTTC.

This clonotype was counted between two and nine times. The V gene is TRBV28, the J gene TRBJ2-7; D call uncertain. The CDR3 loop spans 16 amino acids. Between the trimmed V and J ends, which lost 6 bases and 2 bases, there was a span of 20 bases. Germline-derived CDR1 and CDR2 are MDHEN and SYDVKM. Written as DNA, the CDR3 is TGTGCCAGCAGCCTCCTAGGTACCCACACCACCTACGAGCAGTACTTC. Translating gives CASSLLGTHTTYEQYF. The full variable domain, its missing parts supplied by reference TRBV28 and TRBJ2-7, is DVKVTQSSRYLVKRTGEKVFLECVQDMDHENMFWYRQDPGLGLRLIYFSYDVKMKEKGDIPEGYSVSREKKERFSLILESASTNQTSMYLCASSLLGTHTTYEQYFGPGTRLTVT.

This chain links TRBV5-1 with TRBJ1-2; D call uncertain. The CDR3 has 15 amino acids. Germline V CDR1 and CDR2: SGHRS, YFSETQ. V was shortened by 3 bases and J by 4 bases, with 16 bases between the two germline ends. The CDR3 is CASSSNTNRGYGYTF. DNA for the CDR3: TGCGCCAGCAGCTCGAACACTAATCGGGGCTATGGCTACACCTTC.

This clonotype was recorded at least ten times. The J gene is TRBJ1-6, the V gene TRBV6-6; a weak D match, TRBD1 (5 bases). Germline lookup yields CDR1 MNHNY and CDR2 SVGAGI (reference sequence). Trimming removed 2 bases at V and 13 bases at J, with 21 bases between. The CDR3 runs 16 residues. The CDR3 is CASSYDRQSRGVPLHF. In nucleotides, the CDR3 is TGTGCCAGCAGTTACGACCGACAGTCGAGGGGCGTCCCCCTCCACTTT.